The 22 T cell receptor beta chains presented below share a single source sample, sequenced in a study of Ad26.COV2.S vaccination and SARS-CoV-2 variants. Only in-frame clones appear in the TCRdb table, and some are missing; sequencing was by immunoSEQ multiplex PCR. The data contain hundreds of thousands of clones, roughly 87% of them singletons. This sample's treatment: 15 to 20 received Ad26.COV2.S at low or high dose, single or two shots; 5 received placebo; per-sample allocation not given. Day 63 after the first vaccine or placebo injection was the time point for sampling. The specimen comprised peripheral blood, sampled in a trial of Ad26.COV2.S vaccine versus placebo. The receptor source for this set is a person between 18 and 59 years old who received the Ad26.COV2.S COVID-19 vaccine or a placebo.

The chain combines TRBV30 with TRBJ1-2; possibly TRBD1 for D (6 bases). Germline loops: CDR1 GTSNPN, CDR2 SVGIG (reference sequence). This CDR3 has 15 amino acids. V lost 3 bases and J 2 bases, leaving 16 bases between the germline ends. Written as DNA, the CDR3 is TGTGCCTGGAGGGCGGACAGCCCCATGAACTATGGCTACACCTTC. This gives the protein CAWRADSPMNYGYTF.

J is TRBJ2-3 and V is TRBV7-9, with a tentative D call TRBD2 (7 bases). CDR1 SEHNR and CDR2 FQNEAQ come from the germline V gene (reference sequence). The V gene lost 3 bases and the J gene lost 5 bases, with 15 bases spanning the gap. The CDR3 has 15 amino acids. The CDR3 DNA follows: TGTGCCAGCAGCTTTGTTCGCGGGGGCGGAGATACGCAGTATTTT. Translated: CASSFVRGGGDTQYF.

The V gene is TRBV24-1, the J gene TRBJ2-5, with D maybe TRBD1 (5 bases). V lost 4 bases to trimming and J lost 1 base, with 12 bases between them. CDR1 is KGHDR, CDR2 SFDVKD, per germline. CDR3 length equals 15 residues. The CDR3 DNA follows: TGTGCCACCAGTGAGGGTGGGGCCAGCCAAGAGACCCAGTACTTC. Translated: CATSEGGASQETQYF.

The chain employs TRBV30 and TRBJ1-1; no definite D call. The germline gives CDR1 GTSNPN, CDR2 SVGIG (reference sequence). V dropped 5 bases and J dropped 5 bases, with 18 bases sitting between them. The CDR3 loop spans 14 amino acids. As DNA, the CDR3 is TGTGCCTGGGCCCGTAATAGCCGAAATACTGAAGCTTTCTTT. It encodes CAWARNSRNTEAFF.

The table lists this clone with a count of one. Here the CDR3 reads CASSLGDRATYGYTF. The CDR3 nucleotides read TGCGCCAGCAGCTTGGGGGACCGAGCCACCTATGGCTACACCTTC. The chain combines TRBV5-1 with TRBJ1-2, with TRBD1 as a possible D gene (5 bases). From germline, CDR1 is SGHRS and CDR2 YFSETQ. Trimming shortened V by 0 bases and J by 4 bases, and 13 bases separated the two germline ends. CDR3 length: 15 residues.

CDR3: CASSEGRYEQYF. DNA of the CDR3: TGTGCCAGCAGTGAGGGTAGATACGAGCAGTACTTC. The V and J genes are TRBV2 and TRBJ2-7; unclear D gene. The CDR3 extends over 12 amino acids. CDR1 is SNHLY, CDR2 FYNNEI, per germline. The ends were cut back, 3 bases at V and 4 bases at J, with 7 bases in the middle. The full variable domain, rest sourced from reference TRBV2 and TRBJ2-7, is EPEVTQTPSHQVTQMGQEVILRCVPISNHLYFYWYRQILGQKVEFLVSFYNNEISEKSEIFDDQFSVERPDGSNFTLKIRSTKLEDSAMYFCASSEGRYEQYFGPGTRLTVT.

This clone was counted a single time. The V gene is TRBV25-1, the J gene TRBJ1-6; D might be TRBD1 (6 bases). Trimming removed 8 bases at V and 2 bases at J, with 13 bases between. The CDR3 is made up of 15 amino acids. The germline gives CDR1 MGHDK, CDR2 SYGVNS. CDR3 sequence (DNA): TGTGCCAGCCTAGAAGGGGGGACCTATAATTCACCCCTCCACTTT. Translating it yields CASLEGGTYNSPLHF.

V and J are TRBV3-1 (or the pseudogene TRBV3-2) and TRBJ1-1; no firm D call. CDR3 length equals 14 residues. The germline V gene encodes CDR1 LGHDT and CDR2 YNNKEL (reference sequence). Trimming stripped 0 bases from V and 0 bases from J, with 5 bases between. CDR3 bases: TGTGCCAGCAGCCAAGACAGCATGAACACTGAAGCTTTCTTT. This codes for CASSQDSMNTEAFF.

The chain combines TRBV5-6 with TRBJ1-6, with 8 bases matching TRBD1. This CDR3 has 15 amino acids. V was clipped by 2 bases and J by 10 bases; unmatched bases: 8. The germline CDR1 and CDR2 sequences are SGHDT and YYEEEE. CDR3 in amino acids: CASSFLTGDRSPLHF. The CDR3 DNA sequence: TGTGCCAGCAGCTTTTTGACAGGGGATCGATCACCCCTCCACTTT.

The CDR3 loop is CAISDAGTGSPLHF. The CDR3 region has the DNA TGTGCCATCAGTGACGCTGGGACGGGTTCACCCCTCCACTTT. This chain joins TRBV10-3 and TRBJ1-6; maybe TRBD1 (5 bases). With 3 bases removed from V and 9 bases from J, the gap between germline ends came to 12 bases. Looked up from germline, CDR1 is ENHRY and CDR2 is SYGVKD. CDR3 length: 14 residues.

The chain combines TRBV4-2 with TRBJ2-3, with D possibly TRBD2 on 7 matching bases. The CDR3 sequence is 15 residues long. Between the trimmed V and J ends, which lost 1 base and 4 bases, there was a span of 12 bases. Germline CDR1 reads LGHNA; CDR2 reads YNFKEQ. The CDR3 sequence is CASSQGGAGADTQYF. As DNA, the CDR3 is TGTGCCAGCAGCCAAGGGGGGGCGGGGGCAGATACGCAGTATTTT.

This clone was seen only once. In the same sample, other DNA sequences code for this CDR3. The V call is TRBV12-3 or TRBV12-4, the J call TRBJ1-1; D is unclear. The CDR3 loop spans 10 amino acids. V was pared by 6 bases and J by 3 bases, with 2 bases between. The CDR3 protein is CASSHTEAFF. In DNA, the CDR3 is TGTGCCAGCAGCCACACTGAAGCTTTCTTT.

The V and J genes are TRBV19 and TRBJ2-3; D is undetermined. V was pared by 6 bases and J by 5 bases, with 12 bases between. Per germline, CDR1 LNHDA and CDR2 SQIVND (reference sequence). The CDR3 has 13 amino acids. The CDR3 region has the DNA TGTGCCAGTAGCGATCTCTTGGGAGATACGCAGTATTTT. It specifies CASSDLLGDTQYF. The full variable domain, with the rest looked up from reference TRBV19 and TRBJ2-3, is DGGITQSPKYLFRKEGQNVTLSCEQNLNHDAMYWYRQDPGQGLRLIYYSQIVNDFQKGDIAEGYSVSREKKESFPLTVTSAQKNPTAFYLCASSDLLGDTQYFGPGTRLTVL.

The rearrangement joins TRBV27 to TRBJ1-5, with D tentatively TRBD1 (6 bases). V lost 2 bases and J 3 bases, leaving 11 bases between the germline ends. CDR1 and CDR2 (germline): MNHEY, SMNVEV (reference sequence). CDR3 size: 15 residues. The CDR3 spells CASSLTGQVNQPQHF. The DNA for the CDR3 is TGTGCCAGCAGTTTAACGGGACAAGTCAATCAGCCCCAGCATTTT.

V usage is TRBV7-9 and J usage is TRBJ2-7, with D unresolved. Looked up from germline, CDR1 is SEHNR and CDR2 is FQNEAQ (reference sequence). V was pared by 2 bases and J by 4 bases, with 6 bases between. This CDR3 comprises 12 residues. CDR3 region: CASSLFPYEQYF. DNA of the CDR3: TGTGCCAGCAGCTTATTCCCTTACGAGCAGTACTTC.

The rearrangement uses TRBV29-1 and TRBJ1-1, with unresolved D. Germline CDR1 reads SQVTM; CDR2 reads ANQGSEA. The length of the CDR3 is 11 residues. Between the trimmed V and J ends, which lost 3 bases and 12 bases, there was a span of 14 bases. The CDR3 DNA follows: TGCAGCGTTGAGGCAGAAGCGATTACTTTCTTT. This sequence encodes CSVEAEAITFF.

The CDR3 protein is CASSQEQLAGLFDEQFF. The CDR3 nucleotides read TGTGCCAGCAGCCAAGAACAACTAGCGGGGTTATTCGATGAGCAGTTCTTC. The gene calls are TRBV4-2 and TRBJ2-1, with 10 bases aligning to TRBD2. Trimming took 0 bases from V and 8 from J; bases not matched to a gene: 10. CDR1 and CDR2 from the germline V gene are LGHNA and YNFKEQ. The length of the CDR3 is 17 residues.

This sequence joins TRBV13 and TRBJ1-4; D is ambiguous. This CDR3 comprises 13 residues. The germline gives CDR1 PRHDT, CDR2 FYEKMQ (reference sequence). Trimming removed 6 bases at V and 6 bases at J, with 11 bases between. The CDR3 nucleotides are TGTGCCAGCAGTTATGGTGCGGATGAAAAACTGTTTTTT. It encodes CASSYGADEKLFF.

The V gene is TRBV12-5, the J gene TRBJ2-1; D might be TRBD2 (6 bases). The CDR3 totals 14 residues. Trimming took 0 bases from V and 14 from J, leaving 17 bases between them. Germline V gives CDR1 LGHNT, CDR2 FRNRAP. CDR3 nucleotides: TGTGCTAGTGGTTTGGTACGACGCGGGGCCACGGAGTTCTTC. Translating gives CASGLVRRGATEFF.

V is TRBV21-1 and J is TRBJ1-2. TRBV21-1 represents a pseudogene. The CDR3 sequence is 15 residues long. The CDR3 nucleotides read TGTGCCAAAAAACCGGGACGCAAAGCTAACTATGGCTACACCTTC. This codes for CAKKPGRKANYGYTF.

The chain's CDR3 is CASSPTRNTYEQYF. The CDR3 DNA sequence: TGTGCCAGCAGCCCCACCAGGAATACCTACGAGCAGTACTTC. The rearrangement uses TRBV7-2 and TRBJ2-7; D remains ambiguous. The V end was cut by 5 bases, the J end by 2 bases, with 13 bases between. Germline CDR1 and CDR2: SGHTA and FQGNSA. CDR3 size: 14 residues. Combining the CDR3 with reference TRBV7-2 and TRBJ2-7 gives the whole variable domain GAGVSQSPSNKVTEKGKDVELRCDPISGHTALYWYRQSLGQGLEFLIYFQGNSAPDKSGLPSDRFSAERTGGSVSTLTIQRTQQEDSAVYLCASSPTRNTYEQYFGPGTRLTVT.

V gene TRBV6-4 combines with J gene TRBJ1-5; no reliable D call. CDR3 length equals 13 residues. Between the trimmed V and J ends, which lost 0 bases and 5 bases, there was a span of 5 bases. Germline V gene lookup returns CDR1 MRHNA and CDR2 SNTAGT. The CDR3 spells CASSDSSDQPQHF. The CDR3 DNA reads TGTGCCAGCAGTGACTCTTCGGATCAGCCCCAGCATTTT.